The present T cell receptor beta chain was sequenced within a study of T cells in Graves' hyperthyroidism and ophthalmopathy. Study-wide points: Classification by a 13 V-J model distinguished ophthalmopathy from stable hyperthyroidism.

This clonotype showed up many times. Its antigen remains unknown. Among the patients, aged 18 to 65, hyperthyroidism was newly diagnosed and had lasted under 2 months. Diagnoses were established using clinical symptoms, serum thyroxine and TRAb, thyroid ultrasound and orbital computed tomography. Cells are PBMCs isolated from more than 8.5 ml of fresh blood. V was pared by 5 bases and J by 2 bases, with 19 bases between. This CDR3 contains 16 residues. Looked up from germline, CDR1 is SGHNT and CDR2 is YENEEA. Regions amplified from RNA transcripts were the TCR beta CDR3 regions. HTBI primers were the set used in a first-round RT-PCR of the TCR CDR3. MiXCR, applied by TCRdb to the multiplex PCR reads, yields one record per CDR3 protein. In the table there are nearly 600,000 distinct CDR3 sequences, around 14% of which are singletons.

This receptor was obtained from a woman younger than 45 with Graves' hyperthyroidism that later progressed to Graves' ophthalmopathy. The material sequenced was blood. The chain joins TRBV11-3 to TRBJ2-7, with D possibly matching TRBD2 (6 bases). The CDR3 bases are TGTGCCAGCAGCACCCTAACCGGGAGAGTTGCCTACGAGCAGTACTTC. It codes for CASSTLTGRVAYEQYF. The variable domain in full, completed from reference TRBV11-3 and TRBJ2-7, reads EAGVVQSPRYKIIEKKQPVAFWCNPISGHNTLYWYLQNLGQGPELLIRYENEEAVDDSQLPKDRFSAERLKGVDSTLKIQPAELGDSAVYLCASSTLTGRVAYEQYFGPGTRLTVT.